This entry is about one T cell receptor beta chain. Produced via immunoSEQ multiplex PCR; TCRdb's table is partial and in-frame only. The data contain 200,000 to 250,000 clones, approximately 91% of them seen just once; the ten biggest clones take up under 7.5%. This record belongs to a study of blood T cell repertoires in COVID-19. The CDR3 covers 16 residues. This TCR was sampled from a man aged 60 to 75 who had recovered from COVID-19. The chain is built from TRBV21-1 and TRBJ2-7; the listed D gene, TRBD1, was not tested against the DNA. TRBV21-1 is noted as a pseudogene. Sequencing used peripheral blood. The CDR3 region is CASSSPSGTGTYEQYF. The CDR3 DNA reads TGTGCCAGCAGCTCCCCCTCCGGGACAGGAACCTACGAGCAGTACTTC.